The text below deals with one TCR beta chain. In germline, CDR1 is LNHDA, CDR2 SQIVND (reference sequence). The V segment lost 6 bases and the J segment 8 bases; nucleotides outside the gene matches: 15. The CDR3 has 16 amino acids. This sample is drawn from a study of T cell repertoires in cytomegalovirus infection. Study context: CMV infection together with matching HLA type was indicated by public TCR beta signatures.

TCRdb re-called the reads with MiXCR, one entry per CDR3 protein. Here the sample spans more than 500,000 distinct CDR3 sequences, 16% being singletons. This TCR came from a human donor in good health (CMV status not recorded). Some clones in this sample may be carry-over from other donors' samples. The V gene is TRBV19, the J gene TRBJ1-4, with TRBD1 matching over 7 bases. Sample: CD8+ T cells from PBMCs. The CDR3 sequence is CASRRSERGRREKLFF. The CDR3 DNA is TGTGCCAGTAGACGAAGTGAGAGGGGGCGACGGGAAAAACTGTTTTTT. The whole variable domain, remainder taken from reference TRBV19 and TRBJ1-4, is DGGITQSPKYLFRKEGQNVTLSCEQNLNHDAMYWYRQDPGQGLRLIYYSQIVNDFQKGDIAEGYSVSREKKESFPLTVTSAQKNPTAFYLCASRRSERGRREKLFFGSGTQLSVL.